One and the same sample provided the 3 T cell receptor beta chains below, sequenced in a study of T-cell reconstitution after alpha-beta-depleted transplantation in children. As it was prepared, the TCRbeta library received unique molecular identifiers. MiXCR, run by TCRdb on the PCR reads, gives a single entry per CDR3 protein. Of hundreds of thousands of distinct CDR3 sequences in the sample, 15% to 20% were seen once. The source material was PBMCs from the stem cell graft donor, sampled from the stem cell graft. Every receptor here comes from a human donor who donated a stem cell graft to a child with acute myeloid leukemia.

CDR3 loop: CASSLGNGELFF. The CDR3 bases are TGCGCCAGCAGCTTGGGGAACGGGGAGCTGTTTTTT. J is TRBJ2-2 and V is TRBV5-1; D uncertain. V was shortened by 0 bases and J by 7 bases, with 4 bases between the two germline ends. This CDR3 contains 12 residues. Germline assignment: CDR1 SGHRS and CDR2 YFSETQ.

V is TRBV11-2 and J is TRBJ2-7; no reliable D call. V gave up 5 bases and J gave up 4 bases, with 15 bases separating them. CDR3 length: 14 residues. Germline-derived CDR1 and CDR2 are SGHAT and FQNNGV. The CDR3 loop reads CASSLLPSSYEQYV. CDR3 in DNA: TGTGCCAGCAGCCTTCTACCGAGCTCTTACGAGCAGTACGTC.

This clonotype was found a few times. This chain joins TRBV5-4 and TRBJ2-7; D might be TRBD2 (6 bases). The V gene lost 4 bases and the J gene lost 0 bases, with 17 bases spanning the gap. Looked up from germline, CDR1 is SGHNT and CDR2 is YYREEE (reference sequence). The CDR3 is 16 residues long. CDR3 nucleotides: TGTGCCAGCAGCACCCCGGGACTGCGGAGCTCCTACGAGCAGTACTTC. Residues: CASSTPGLRSSYEQYF.